The following is a TCR beta chain sequence with its context. This sample is drawn from a study of blood T cell repertoires in COVID-19. Overall study: COVID-19 samples, acute and convalescent, were from the United States, Italy and Spain. PBMCs, B-cell-depleted T cells, or T cells were the source of the cDNA or gDNA that made up the material.

The ends were cut back, 7 bases at V and 5 bases at J, with 20 bases in the middle. The CDR3 covers 15 residues. From germline, CDR1 is MNHEY and CDR2 SVGAGI. In the authors' methods: Using reference gene primer amplification, nucleated cell counts were estimated. Profiled with immunoSEQ multiplex PCR; TCRdb holds only in-frame clones, not every one. The V and J calls and clone size are taken from that table; D and trimming were inferred from the DNA. The repertoire includes about 160,000 clones, more than 75% of them detected once, and about 15% sits in the top ten. The sequence was obtained from a human donor with acute or convalescent COVID-19. The donor label of this sample is uncertain. The rearrangement links TRBV6-5 to TRBJ1-1; D is ambiguous. The sequenced sample was peripheral blood. Here the CDR3 reads CASISSQTRRTEAFF. The CDR3 coding sequence is TGTGCCAGCATAAGTTCACAGACCCGGAGGACTGAAGCTTTCTTT.